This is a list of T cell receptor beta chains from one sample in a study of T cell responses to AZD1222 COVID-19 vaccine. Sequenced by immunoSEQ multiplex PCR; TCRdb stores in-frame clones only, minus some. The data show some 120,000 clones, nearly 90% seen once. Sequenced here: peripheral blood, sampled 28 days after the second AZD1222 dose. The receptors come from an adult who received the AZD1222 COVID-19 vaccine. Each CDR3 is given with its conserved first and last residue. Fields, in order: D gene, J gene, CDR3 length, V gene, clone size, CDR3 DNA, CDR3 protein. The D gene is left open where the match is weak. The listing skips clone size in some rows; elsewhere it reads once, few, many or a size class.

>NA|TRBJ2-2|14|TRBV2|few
TGTGCCAGCAGTCCGGGCAGCAACTCCGGGGAGCTGTTTTTT
CASSPGSNSGELFF
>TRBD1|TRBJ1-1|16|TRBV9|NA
TGTGCCAGCAGCGTAGGGGACAGGCCCCGGGGCACTGAAGCTTTCTTT
CASSVGDRPRGTEAFF
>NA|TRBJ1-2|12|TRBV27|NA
TGTGCCAGCAGTCCGGGGGCGCATGGCTACACCTTC
CASSPGAHGYTF
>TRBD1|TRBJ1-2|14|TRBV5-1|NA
TGCGCCAGCAGCTCCACCCGACAGGGTGGTGGCTACACCTTC
CASSSTRQGGGYTF
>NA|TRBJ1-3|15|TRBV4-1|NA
TGCGCCAGCAGCCAAGAACCAGGCTCTGGAAACACCATATATTTT
CASSQEPGSGNTIYF
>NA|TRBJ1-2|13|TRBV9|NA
TGTGCCAGCAGCCCAATTACCAGGGGTGGCTACACCTTC
CASSPITRGGYTF
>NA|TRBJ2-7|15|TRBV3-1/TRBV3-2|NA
TGTGCCAGCAGCCAAGATGTACAGGGAGAGTACGAGCAGTACTTC
CASSQDVQGEYEQYF
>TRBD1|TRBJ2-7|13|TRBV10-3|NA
TGTGCCATCAGGTTCACAGGGGAGCAGGAGCAGTACTTC
CAIRFTGEQEQYF
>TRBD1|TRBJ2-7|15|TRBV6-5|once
TGTGCCAGCAGTTTACCCGGGACAGGCGCGTACGAGCAGTACTTC
CASSLPGTGAYEQYF
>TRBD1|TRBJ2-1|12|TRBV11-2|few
TGTGCCAGCAGCGCGAGGACAGGGGAGCAGTTCTTC
CASSARTGEQFF
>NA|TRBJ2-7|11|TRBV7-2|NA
TGTGCCAGCAGCGCCTCCTACGAGCAGTACTTC
CASSASYEQYF
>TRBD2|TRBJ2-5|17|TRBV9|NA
TGTGCCAGCAGCGTAGCGGCTAGCGGGGGGGCCTGGGAGACCCAGTACTTC
CASSVAASGGAWETQYF
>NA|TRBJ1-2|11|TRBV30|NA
TGTGCCTGGGCCCCGGACAGCTCCTACACCTTC
CAWAPDSSYTF
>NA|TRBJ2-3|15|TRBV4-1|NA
TGCGCCAGCAGACAAGCTCTGGCCGAAACAGATACGCAGTATTTT
CASRQALAETDTQYF
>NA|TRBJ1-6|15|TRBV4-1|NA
TGCGCCAGCAGCCAAGAACGCTCCTATAATTCACCCCTCCACTTT
CASSQERSYNSPLHF
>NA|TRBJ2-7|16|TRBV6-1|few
TGTGCCAGCAGTGAAGGAAGGGCGGGCTTTACCTACGAGCAGTACTTC
CASSEGRAGFTYEQYF
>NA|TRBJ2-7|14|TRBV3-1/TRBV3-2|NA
TGTGCCAGCAGTCGACAGTCACCCTCCTACGAGCAGTACTTC
CASSRQSPSYEQYF
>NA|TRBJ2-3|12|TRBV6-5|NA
TGTGCCAGCAGACCTTGGACAGATACGCAGTATTTT
CASRPWTDTQYF
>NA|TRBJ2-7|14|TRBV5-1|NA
TGCGCCAGCAGAGCGGATCCCGCGGTTTACGAGCAGTACTTC
CASRADPAVYEQYF
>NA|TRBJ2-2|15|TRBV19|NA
TGTGCCAGTAGCCCGCGGATGAGGTCCACCGGGGAGCTGTTTTTT
CASSPRMRSTGELFF
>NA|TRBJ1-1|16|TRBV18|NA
TGTGCCAGCTCACCATCCTCGTTATCACAGGGTGGGCAGGCTTTCTTT
CASSPSSLSQGGQAFF
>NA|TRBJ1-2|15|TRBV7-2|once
TGTGCCAGCAGCAAGAACAGGGACCCAAACTATGGCTACACCTTC
CASSKNRDPNYGYTF
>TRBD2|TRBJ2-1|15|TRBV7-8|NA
TGTGCCAGCAGCTCGGGACTAGCGACCTACAATGAGCAGTTCTTC
CASSSGLATYNEQFF
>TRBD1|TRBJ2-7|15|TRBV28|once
TGTGCCAGCAGAGAAGGGGGGACAGGCCCCTACGAGCAGTACTTC
CASREGGTGPYEQYF
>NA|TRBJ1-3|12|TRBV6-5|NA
TGTGCCTACAGGGTCTCTGGAAACACCATATATTTT
CAYRVSGNTIYF